This T cell receptor (beta chain) originates from a study of blood T cell repertoires in COVID-19. Looking at the study overall: Material from acute and convalescent COVID-19 was sourced from the United States, Italy and Spain. PBMCs, B-cell-depleted T cells, or T cells were the source of the cDNA or gDNA that made up the material.

This clone appeared a few times. After removal of 1 base from V and 0 bases from J, the junction contained 15 bases not matched to a gene. CDR3 length: 21 amino acids. Per germline, CDR1 LGHNA and CDR2 YNFKEQ. Source study methods: Estimation of nucleated cell counts was performed using reference gene primer amplification. Some clones are missing from TCRdb's copy, which holds only in-frame ones; the method was immunoSEQ multiplex PCR. The V and J calls and the clone size are those of that table, but D and trimming were determined from the DNA. Altogether a few hundred thousand clones are present, approximately 77% being singletons, with the ten largest covering 0.85% to 1.3%.

The rearrangement links TRBV4-2 to TRBJ2-2; 9 bases are a match to TRBD1. The material sequenced was peripheral blood. The sequence came from a human donor with acute or convalescent COVID-19. The donor label of this sample is uncertain. CDR3 DNA: TGTGCCAGCAGCCAAGTGGCCCCGGGACAGGGAGAACCAACGAACACCGGGGAGCTGTTTTTT. This codes for CASSQVAPGQGEPTNTGELFF.